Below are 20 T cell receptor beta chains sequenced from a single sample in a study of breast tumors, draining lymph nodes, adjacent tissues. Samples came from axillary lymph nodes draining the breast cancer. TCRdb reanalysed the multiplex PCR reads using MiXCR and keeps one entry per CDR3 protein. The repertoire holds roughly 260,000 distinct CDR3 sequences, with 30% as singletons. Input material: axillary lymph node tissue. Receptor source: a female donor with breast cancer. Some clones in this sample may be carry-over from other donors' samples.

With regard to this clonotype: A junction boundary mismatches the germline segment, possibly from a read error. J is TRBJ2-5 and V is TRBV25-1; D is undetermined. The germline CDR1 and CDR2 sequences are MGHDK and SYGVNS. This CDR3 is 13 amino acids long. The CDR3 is CASGFGYQETRYF. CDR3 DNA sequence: TGTGCCAGCGGCTTTGGGTATCAAGAGACCCGGTACTTC. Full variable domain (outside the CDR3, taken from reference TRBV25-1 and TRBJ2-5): EADIYQTPRYLVIGTGKKITLECSQTMGHDKMYWYQQDPGMELHLIHYSYGVNSTEKGDLSSESTVSRIRTEHFPLTLESARPSHTSQYLCASGFGYQETRYFGPGTRLLVL.

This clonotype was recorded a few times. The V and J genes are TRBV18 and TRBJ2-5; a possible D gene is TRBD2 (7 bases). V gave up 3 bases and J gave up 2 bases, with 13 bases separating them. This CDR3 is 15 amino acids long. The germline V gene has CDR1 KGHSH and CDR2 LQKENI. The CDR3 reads CASSPGGATQETQYF. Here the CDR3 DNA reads TGTGCCAGCTCACCGGGGGGGGCAACACAAGAGACCCAGTACTTC.

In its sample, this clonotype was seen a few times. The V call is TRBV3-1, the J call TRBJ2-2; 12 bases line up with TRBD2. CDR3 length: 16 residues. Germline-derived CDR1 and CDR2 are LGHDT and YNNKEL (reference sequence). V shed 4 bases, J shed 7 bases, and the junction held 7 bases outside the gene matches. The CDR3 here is CASSLLTSGRFGELFF. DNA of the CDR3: TGTGCCAGCAGCCTTCTGACTAGCGGGAGATTCGGGGAGCTGTTTTTT.

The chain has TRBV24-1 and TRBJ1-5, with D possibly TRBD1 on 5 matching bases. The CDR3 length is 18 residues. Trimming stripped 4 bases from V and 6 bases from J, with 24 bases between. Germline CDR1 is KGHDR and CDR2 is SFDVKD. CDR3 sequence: CATSECNRDGQCRQPQHF. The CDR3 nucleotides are TGTGCCACCAGTGAGTGCAACCGGGACGGCCAGTGCCGTCAGCCCCAGCATTTT.

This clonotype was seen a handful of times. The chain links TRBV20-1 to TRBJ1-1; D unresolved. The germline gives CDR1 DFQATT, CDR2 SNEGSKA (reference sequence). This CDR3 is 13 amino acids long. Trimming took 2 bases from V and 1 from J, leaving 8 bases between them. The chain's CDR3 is CSARPGGNTEAFF. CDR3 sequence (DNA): TGCAGTGCTAGACCAGGAGGGAACACTGAAGCTTTCTTT.

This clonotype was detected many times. CDR3 amino acids: CASSVGAGGATGELFF. The CDR3 DNA reads TGTGCCAGCAGCGTAGGAGCGGGAGGGGCCACCGGGGAGCTGTTTTTT. The gene calls are TRBV9 and TRBJ2-2; 10 bases fit TRBD2. The J segment lost 4 bases and the V segment lost 0 bases, leaving 3 bases of the junction unmatched. Germline-derived CDR1 and CDR2 are SGDLS and YYNGEE. This CDR3 spans 16 amino acids.

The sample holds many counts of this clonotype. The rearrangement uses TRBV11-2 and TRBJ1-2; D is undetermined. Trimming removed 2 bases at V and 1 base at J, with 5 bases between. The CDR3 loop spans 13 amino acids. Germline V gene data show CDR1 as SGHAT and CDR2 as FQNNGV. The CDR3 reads CASSLSVNYGYTF. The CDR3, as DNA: TGTGCCAGCAGCTTATCCGTTAACTATGGCTACACCTTC.

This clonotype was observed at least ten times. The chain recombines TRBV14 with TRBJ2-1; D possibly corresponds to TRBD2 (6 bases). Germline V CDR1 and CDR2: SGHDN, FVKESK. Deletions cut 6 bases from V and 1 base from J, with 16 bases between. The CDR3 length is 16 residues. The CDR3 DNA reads TGTGCCAGCAGTAAAACCATAGCGGATTCCTACAATGAGCAGTTCTTC. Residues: CASSKTIADSYNEQFF.

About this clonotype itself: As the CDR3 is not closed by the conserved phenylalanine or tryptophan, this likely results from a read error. In DNA, the CDR3 is TGTGCCAGCAGCCGGTCGAGCTCCTACAATGAGCAGTTCCTC. Amino acids: CASSRSSSYNEQFL. The chain carries TRBV7-2 and TRBJ2-1; D not resolved. V was trimmed by 5 bases and J by 0 bases, leaving 8 bases between them. This CDR3 is 14 amino acids long. CDR1 and CDR2 from the germline V gene are SGHTA and FQGNSA.

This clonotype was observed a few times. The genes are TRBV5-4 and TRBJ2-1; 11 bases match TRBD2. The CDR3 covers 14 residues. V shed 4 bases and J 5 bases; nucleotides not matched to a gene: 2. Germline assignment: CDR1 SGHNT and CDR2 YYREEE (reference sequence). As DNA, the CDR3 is TGTGCCAGCAGCACGGGACTAGCGGACAATGAGCAGTTCTTC. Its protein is CASSTGLADNEQFF.

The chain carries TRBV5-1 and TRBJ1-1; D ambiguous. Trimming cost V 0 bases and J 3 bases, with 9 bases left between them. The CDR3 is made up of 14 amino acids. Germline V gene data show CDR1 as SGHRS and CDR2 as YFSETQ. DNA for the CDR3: TGCGCCAGCAGCTTGGACGGTCGGGACACTGAAGCTTTCTTT. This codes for CASSLDGRDTEAFF.

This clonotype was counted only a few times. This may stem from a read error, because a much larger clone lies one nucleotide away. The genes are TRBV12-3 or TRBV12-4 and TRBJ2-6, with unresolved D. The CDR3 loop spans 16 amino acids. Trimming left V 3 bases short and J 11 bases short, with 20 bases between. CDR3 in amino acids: CASSFALGRSLDVLTF. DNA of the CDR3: TGTGCCAGCAGTTTCGCCCTAGGACGGTCCCTGGACGTCCTGACTTTC.

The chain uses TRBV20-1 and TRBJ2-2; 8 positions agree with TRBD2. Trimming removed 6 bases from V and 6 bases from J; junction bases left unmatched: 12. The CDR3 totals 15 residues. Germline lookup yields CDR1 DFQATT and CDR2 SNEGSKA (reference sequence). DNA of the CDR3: TGCAGTGCCCGGTATCCGACTAGCGAGGCCGGGGAGCTGTTTTTT. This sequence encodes CSARYPTSEAGELFF.

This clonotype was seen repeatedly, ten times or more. CDR3 in DNA: TGCGCCAGCAGCCAGCTGACAGGGGTCAACGAGCAGTACTTC. Translating gives CASSQLTGVNEQYF. V gene TRBV4-1 combines with J gene TRBJ2-7, with 8 positions matching TRBD1. Trimming took 3 bases from V and 5 from J; bases not matched to a gene: 6. The CDR3 totals 14 residues. CDR1 is MGHRA and CDR2 is YSYEKL in the germline V gene.

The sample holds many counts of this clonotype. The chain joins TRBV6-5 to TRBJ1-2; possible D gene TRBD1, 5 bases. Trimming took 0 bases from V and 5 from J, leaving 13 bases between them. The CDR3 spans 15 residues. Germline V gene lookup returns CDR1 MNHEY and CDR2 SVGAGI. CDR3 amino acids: CASSYSVGPRYGYTF. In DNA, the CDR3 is TGTGCCAGCAGTTACTCTGTGGGGCCGAGGTATGGCTACACCTTC.

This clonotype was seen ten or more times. Here the CDR3 reads CASRPREGQSYNEQFF. CDR3 coding DNA: TGTGCCAGCAGGCCTCGGGAGGGCCAATCCTACAATGAGCAGTTCTTC. The rearrangement links TRBV7-9 to TRBJ2-1, with 8 bases identical to TRBD2. With V trimmed by 6 bases and J by 1 base, 8 bases remained unmatched. The CDR3 has 16 residues. Germline CDR1 is SEHNR and CDR2 is FQNEAQ (reference sequence).

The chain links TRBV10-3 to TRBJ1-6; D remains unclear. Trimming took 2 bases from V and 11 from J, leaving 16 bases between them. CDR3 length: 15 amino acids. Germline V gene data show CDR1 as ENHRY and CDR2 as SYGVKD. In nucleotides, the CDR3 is TGTGCCATCAGTGAGGAGGGCTCCTATAACCCACCCCTCCACTTT. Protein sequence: CAISEEGSYNPPLHF.

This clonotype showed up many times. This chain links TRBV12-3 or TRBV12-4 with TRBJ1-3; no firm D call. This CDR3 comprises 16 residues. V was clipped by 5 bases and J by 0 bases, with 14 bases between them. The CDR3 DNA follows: TGTGCCAGCAGTCCAACCCCACCCCCCTCTGGAAACACCATATATTTT. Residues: CASSPTPPPSGNTIYF.

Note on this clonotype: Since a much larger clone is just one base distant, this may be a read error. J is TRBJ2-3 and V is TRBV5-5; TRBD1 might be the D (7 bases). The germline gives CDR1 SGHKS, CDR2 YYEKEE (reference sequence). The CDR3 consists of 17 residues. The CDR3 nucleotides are TGTGCCTGCAGCTGGAGGGGGCGGGACACTAGCACAGATACGCAGTATTTT. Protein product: CACSWRGRDTSTDTQYF.

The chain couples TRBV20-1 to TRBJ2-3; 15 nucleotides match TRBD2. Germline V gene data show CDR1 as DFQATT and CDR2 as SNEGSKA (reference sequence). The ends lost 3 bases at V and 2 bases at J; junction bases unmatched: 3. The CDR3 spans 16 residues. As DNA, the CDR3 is TGCAGTGCTAGTGGGACTAGCGGGAGGACCACAGATACGCAGTATTTT. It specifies CSASGTSGRTTDTQYF.